This T cell receptor (beta chain) emerged from a study of blood T cell repertoires in COVID-19. Seattle-derived patients entered the study during active infection and were followed longitudinally. Germline loops: CDR1 MGHRA, CDR2 YSYEKL. V gave up 4 bases and J gave up 4 bases; unmatched junction bases: 13. This CDR3 comprises 17 residues. The data were produced by immunoSEQ multiplex PCR, yet TCRdb's version contains in-frame clones alone and is incomplete. The sample lists around 68,000 clones, around 85% occurring once. This clonotype was sampled from a middle-aged man with COVID-19, enrolled during active disease. The sample taken for sequencing was peripheral blood. The chain uses TRBV4-1 and TRBJ1-5; 7 nucleotides agree with TRBD1. For the CDR3, the DNA is TGCGCCAGCAGCCGCGCTGGACAGGATCCCTCTAATCAGCCCCAGCATTTT. Protein: CASSRAGQDPSNQPQHF.